This T cell receptor beta chain was sequenced for a study of blood T cell repertoires in COVID-19. About the research overall: Sites across the United States, Italy and Spain contributed samples from acute and convalescent COVID-19. PBMCs, B-cell-depleted T cells, or T cells provided the cDNA or gDNA that made up the material.

Trimming shortened V by 4 bases and J by 3 bases, and 9 bases separated the two germline ends. The CDR3 runs to 12 residues. In germline, CDR1 is SQVTM, CDR2 ANQGSEA. The authors' processing: Cell counts per sample came from amplifying reference gene primers. Clones were sequenced by immunoSEQ multiplex PCR, and TCRdb holds only the in-frame ones, with some missing. V, J and clone size derive from that table, while D and trimming were established from the DNA sequence. The data show around 94,000 clones, with about four fifths seen just once and around 6.6% held by the top ten. The genes are TRBV29-1 and TRBJ1-2; D gene unclear. The source is a man aged 55 to 69 with acute or convalescent COVID-19. What was sequenced was peripheral blood. In nucleotides, the CDR3 is TGCAGCGTTGGAGAGGGAGACTATGGCTACACCTTC. This encodes CSVGEGDYGYTF.